Listed below are T cell receptor beta chains from one sample, sequenced in a study of preoperative IRX-2 immunotherapy in early breast cancer. The method was immunoSEQ multiplex PCR; TCRdb's version includes in-frame clones alone and lacks a portion of them. This sample has 40,000 to 45,000 clones, with about 95% found just once. Sequencing used tumor tissue, obtained after IRX-2 immunotherapy. The receptors were sampled from a human donor with breast cancer. Each CDR3 is given with its conserved first and last residue. A D gene is named only where the DNA matches it firmly. Some rows mark clone size as missing; the rest say once, few, many or name a class of expanded clone.

V,size,J,D,CDR3,DNA
TRBV25-1,-,TRBJ1-1,-,CASSVQGGHTEAFF,TGTGCCAGCAGTGTTCAGGGAGGGCATACTGAAGCTTTCTTT
TRBV6-1,-,TRBJ1-1,TRBD1,CASRVDRDTEAFF,TGTGCCAGCAGGGTCGACAGGGATACTGAAGCTTTCTTT
TRBV2,-,TRBJ1-6,-,CASSLNSRGAGSPLHF,TGTGCCAGCAGTCTCAACTCAAGGGGCGCGGGTTCACCCCTCCACTTT
TRBV9,-,TRBJ2-1,TRBD1,CASSKGQGRAEQFF,TGTGCCAGCAGCAAAGGACAGGGTAGGGCTGAGCAGTTCTTC
TRBV28,-,TRBJ2-2,-,CASSLRGKAGELFF,TGTGCCAGCAGTTTGAGGGGGAAGGCCGGGGAGCTGTTTTTT
TRBV4-3,-,TRBJ2-5,TRBD2,CASSPSGAQETQYF,TGCGCCAGCAGCCCAAGCGGGGCCCAAGAGACCCAGTACTTC
TRBV5-1,-,TRBJ1-4,TRBD1,CASSRSIVGTGNEKLFF,TGCGCCAGCAGCCGATCAATCGTTGGGACAGGGAATGAAAAACTGTTTTTT
TRBV27,-,TRBJ1-1,TRBD1,CASSLQGAPTEAFF,TGTGCCAGCAGTTTACAGGGGGCGCCCACTGAAGCTTTCTTT
TRBV19,once,TRBJ2-1,-,CASSINRAAEQFF,TGTGCCAGTAGTATTAACAGGGCGGCGGAGCAGTTCTTC
TRBV6-5,-,TRBJ1-5,-,CASARAPDSNQPQHF,TGTGCCAGCGCAAGGGCACCAGATAGCAATCAGCCCCAGCATTTT
TRBV5-4,once,TRBJ2-3,-,CASSLRAGPGTDTQYF,TGTGCCAGCAGCCTCCGCGCGGGACCCGGCACAGATACGCAGTATTTT
TRBV5-6,-,TRBJ2-2,-,CASSLARFELFF,TGTGCCAGCAGCTTGGCGAGGTTCGAGCTGTTTTTT
TRBV2,-,TRBJ1-2,-,CASSGSWGIEDGYTF,TGTGCCAGCAGTGGAAGCTGGGGAATAGAGGATGGCTACACCTTC
TRBV15,-,TRBJ1-6,-,CATSRSRNSPLHF,TGTGCCACCAGCAGAAGTCGAAATTCACCCCTCCACTTT
TRBV29-1,-,TRBJ2-5,-,CSVIVGLETQYF,TGCAGCGTTATTGTGGGGCTAGAGACCCAGTACTTC
TRBV27,-,TRBJ2-3,TRBD1,CASSFLGQGAGDTQYF,TGTGCCAGCAGTTTTTTGGGACAGGGGGCCGGAGATACGCAGTATTTT
TRBV7-3,-,TRBJ1-2,-,CASSLTGGGMGNGYTF,TGTGCCAGCAGCTTAACCGGGGGGGGGATGGGCAATGGCTACACCTTC
TRBV7-6,-,TRBJ2-7,-,CASSSGAGASYEQYF,TGTGCCAGCAGCTCAGGGGCAGGGGCAAGCTACGAGCAGTACTTC
TRBV21-1,once,TRBJ2-5,-,CASSTDRGQETQYF,TGTGCCAGCAGTACGGACAGGGGCCAAGAGACCCAGTACTTC
TRBV19,-,TRBJ1-5,TRBD1,CASSTVDRASQPQHF,TGTGCCAGTAGTACAGTCGACAGGGCTAGTCAGCCCCAGCATTTT
TRBV11-3,-,TRBJ2-1,-,CASSPGGQGEQFF,TGTGCCAGCAGCCCCGGGGGGCAGGGTGAGCAGTTCTTC
TRBV18,-,TRBJ1-1,TRBD1,CASSTLRSTGGAEAFF,TGTGCCAGCTCGACACTCCGATCGACAGGGGGTGCTGAAGCTTTCTTT
TRBV30,-,TRBJ1-2,TRBD1,CAWSNFRDRGYDYTF,TGTGCCTGGAGTAATTTCCGGGACAGGGGCTATGACTACACCTTC
TRBV7-2,-,TRBJ2-1,-,CASSLLGRNEQFF,TGTGCCAGCAGCTTATTAGGGCGCAATGAGCAGTTCTTC
TRBV7-8,once,TRBJ2-1,-,CASSPRASSYNEQFF,TGTGCCAGCAGCCCCCGGGCAAGCTCCTACAATGAGCAGTTCTTC
TRBV5-1,-,TRBJ2-2,TRBD1,CASNREQGITGELFF,TGCGCCAGCAACCGAGAACAGGGGATCACCGGGGAGCTGTTTTTT
TRBV5-1,-,TRBJ2-5,-,CASSWQGQETQYF,TGCGCCAGCAGCTGGCAGGGGCAAGAGACCCAGTACTTC
TRBV19,once,TRBJ2-1,TRBD2,CASSISGLADNEQFF,TGTGCCAGTAGTATCTCGGGACTAGCGGACAATGAGCAGTTCTTC
TRBV7-9,-,TRBJ1-2,-,CASSSIAGGYTF,TGTGCCAGCAGCTCAATCGCGGGAGGCTACACCTTC
TRBV5-6,once,TRBJ1-5,-,CASSLGRGAGQPQHF,TGTGCCAGCAGCTTGGGGAGGGGGGCAGGTCAGCCCCAGCATTTT
TRBV5-3,-,TRBJ2-7,TRBD1,CARSWPRDRSSYEQYF,TGTGCCAGAAGCTGGCCTCGGGACAGAAGCTCCTACGAGCAGTACTTC
TRBV29-1,-,TRBJ2-3,-,CSVEGQDLAADTQYF,TGCAGCGTTGAAGGGCAGGACTTAGCGGCAGATACGCAGTATTTT
TRBV29-1,-,TRBJ1-3,-,CSVGMVGVSGNTIYF,TGCAGCGTGGGAATGGTCGGGGTCTCTGGAAACACCATATATTTT
TRBV4-2,-,TRBJ2-7,-,CASSQDETGRVEQYF,TGTGCCAGCAGCCAAGATGAGACAGGAAGGGTCGAGCAGTACTTC
TRBV27,-,TRBJ1-2,-,CASSPRAAYGYTF,TGTGCCAGCAGTCCTCGGGCGGCCTATGGCTACACCTTC
TRBV30,-,TRBJ2-5,-,CAWNTGQETQYF,TGTGCCTGGAACACGGGTCAAGAGACCCAGTACTTC
TRBV7-8,-,TRBJ1-6,-,CASSFMAKGSPLHF,TGTGCCAGCAGCTTTATGGCTAAGGGTTCACCCCTCCACTTT
TRBV5-1,-,TRBJ2-3,-,CASSRREDTQYF,TGCGCCAGCAGCCGCCGGGAGGATACGCAGTATTTT
TRBV9,-,TRBJ1-5,-,CASSAGTAWGPQHF,TGTGCCAGCAGCGCCGGGACGGCTTGGGGGCCCCAGCATTTT
TRBV4-3,-,TRBJ2-5,TRBD1,CASSQLGGQGGTQYF,TGCGCCAGCAGCCAACTCGGGGGACAGGGGGGGACCCAGTACTTC
TRBV6-6,-,TRBJ2-7,-,CASSLVGGSYEQYF,TGTGCCAGCAGTTTAGTGGGGGGCTCCTACGAGCAGTACTTC
TRBV28,-,TRBJ2-7,TRBD2,CASSHSGSQGEQYF,TGTGCCAGCAGTCATAGCGGGAGCCAGGGCGAGCAGTACTTC
TRBV7-3,-,TRBJ2-1,-,CASGTGPYNEQFF,TGTGCCAGCGGGACGGGACCCTACAATGAGCAGTTCTTC